The rows below give T cell receptor beta chains drawn from one sample of a study of cytomegalovirus exposure and HLA in healthy donors. Libraries were prepared by immunoSEQ multiplex PCR; TCRdb keeps only in-frame clonotypes and omits some of them. The data show about 55,000 clones, with around four fifths seen just once and 1.6% held by the top ten. Sequencing was carried out using PBMCs. The receptors derive from a man aged 25 to 45 in good health and CMV-seronegative. Both conserved end residues are part of each CDR3. D genes are given only for firm matches. Not all rows give a size; the values are once, few, many and, for expanded clones, a class.

length: 15; V: TRBV7-8; size: NA; D: NA; J: TRBJ2-7; DNA: TGTGCCAGCACCGCATCTCAGGGTTCCCTTGGTAAGCAGTACTTC; CDR3: CASTASQGSLGKQYF
length: 16; V: TRBV4-2; size: medium-sized; D: TRBD2; J: TRBJ2-3; DNA: TGTGCCAGCAGCCAAGAGCTAGCGGGGGGCACAGATACGCAGTATTTT; CDR3: CASSQELAGGTDTQYF
length: 14; V: TRBV5-5; size: NA; D: NA; J: TRBJ1-1; DNA: TGTGCCAGCAGCTTTCAGGTTTTGAACACTGAAGCTTTCTTT; CDR3: CASSFQVLNTEAFF
length: 14; V: TRBV18; size: NA; D: NA; J: TRBJ2-7; DNA: TGTGCCAGCTCCTCCCCCGGGGTTCCCTACGAGCAGTACTTC; CDR3: CASSSPGVPYEQYF
length: 16; V: TRBV7-9; size: NA; D: NA; J: TRBJ2-5; DNA: TGTGCCAGCAGCCCTAGTGCGGACTCCCGGGGAGAGACCCAGTACTTC; CDR3: CASSPSADSRGETQYF
length: 14; V: TRBV5-6; size: NA; D: TRBD1; J: TRBJ2-7; DNA: TGTGCCAGCAGCCGACAGGGGGTCTCCTACGAGCAGTACTTC; CDR3: CASSRQGVSYEQYF
length: 15; V: TRBV5-1; size: NA; D: TRBD2; J: TRBJ2-7; DNA: TGCGCCAGCAGCTTGGTAGCGGGGAGTACCTACGAGCAGTACTTC; CDR3: CASSLVAGSTYEQYF
length: 13; V: TRBV10-3; size: once; D: TRBD1; J: TRBJ2-7; DNA: TGTGCCATCAGAGGGACAGGCCCATACGAGCAGTACTTC; CDR3: CAIRGTGPYEQYF
length: 14; V: TRBV6-5; size: NA; D: NA; J: TRBJ1-3; DNA: TGTGCCAGCAGTTCCAGGGTGTCTGGAAACACCATATATTTT; CDR3: CASSSRVSGNTIYF
length: 15; V: TRBV28; size: NA; D: NA; J: TRBJ2-7; DNA: TGTGCCAGCAGTTTCCGACTAGGGATGTCCTACGAGCAGTACTTC; CDR3: CASSFRLGMSYEQYF
length: 14; V: TRBV5-1; size: once; D: NA; J: TRBJ2-1; DNA: TGCGCCAGCAGCAAGGGACAACGTTACAATGAGCAGTTCTTC; CDR3: CASSKGQRYNEQFF
length: 12; V: TRBV7-7; size: NA; D: NA; J: TRBJ2-1; DNA: TGTGCTAGCAGCTCCGCTCGCAGTGAGCAGTTCTTC; CDR3: CASSSARSEQFF
length: 14; V: TRBV10-3; size: NA; D: NA; J: TRBJ1-6; DNA: TGTGCCACCACAGGGACAACCTATAATTCACCCCTCCACTTT; CDR3: CATTGTTYNSPLHF
length: 16; V: TRBV6-5; size: NA; D: TRBD2; J: TRBJ2-3; DNA: TGTGCCAGCAGTTACTCGAGAGCGGGAGGTGATGATACGCAGTATTTT; CDR3: CASSYSRAGGDDTQYF
length: 14; V: TRBV18; size: NA; D: NA; J: TRBJ1-1; DNA: TGTGCCAGCTCACCCCGAGGCCTGAACACTGAAGCTTTCTTT; CDR3: CASSPRGLNTEAFF
length: 17; V: TRBV4-1; size: NA; D: NA; J: TRBJ2-2; DNA: TGCGCCAGCAGCCTCCCGAAGACGGGAGAGAACACCGGGGAGCTGTTTTTT; CDR3: CASSLPKTGENTGELFF
length: 14; V: TRBV7-2; size: NA; D: TRBD2; J: TRBJ2-7; DNA: TGTGCCAGCAGCTACGGGACTAGCGGCTACGAGCAGTACTTC; CDR3: CASSYGTSGYEQYF
length: 15; V: TRBV18; size: few; D: NA; J: TRBJ1-1; DNA: TGTGCCAGCTCAGAGGGGACGGGGGGGAACACTGAAGCTTTCTTT; CDR3: CASSEGTGGNTEAFF
length: 12; V: TRBV5-1; size: few; D: NA; J: TRBJ2-1; DNA: TGCGCCAGCAGCTTGGATTCAGATGAGCAGTTCTTC; CDR3: CASSLDSDEQFF
length: 13; V: TRBV10-3; size: NA; D: NA; J: TRBJ2-7; DNA: TGTGCCATCAGTGAGGACTGGACCCGGGGGCAGTACTTC; CDR3: CAISEDWTRGQYF
length: 16; V: TRBV5-4; size: NA; D: TRBD1; J: TRBJ2-3; DNA: TGTGCCAGCAGCTTGTGCGAGACAGGGTTATTAGATACGCAGTATTTT; CDR3: CASSLCETGLLDTQYF
length: 15; V: TRBV28; size: NA; D: TRBD1; J: TRBJ1-6; DNA: TGTGCCAGCAGTATAAGGGACAGGGACTCTTCACCCCTCCACTTT; CDR3: CASSIRDRDSSPLHF
length: 15; V: TRBV7-8; size: NA; D: TRBD1; J: TRBJ2-3; DNA: TGTGCCAGCAGCTTAGTGGGGACAGAGACGGATACGCAGTATTTT; CDR3: CASSLVGTETDTQYF
length: 14; V: TRBV6-5; size: NA; D: NA; J: TRBJ1-1; DNA: TGTGCCAGCAGCCCTCCGGGGTATTTCACTGAAGCTTTCTTT; CDR3: CASSPPGYFTEAFF
length: 16; V: TRBV4-3; size: NA; D: TRBD1; J: TRBJ2-1; DNA: TGCGCCAGCAGCCACCATACTCACAGGGGGTACAATGAGCAGTTCTTC; CDR3: CASSHHTHRGYNEQFF
length: 19; V: TRBV7-3; size: NA; D: TRBD2; J: TRBJ2-1; DNA: TGTGCCAGCAGCTCCGCCTTAGAAGCGGGGCCCCGTCCCTACAATGAGCAGTTCTTC; CDR3: CASSSALEAGPRPYNEQFF
length: 16; V: TRBV2; size: NA; D: TRBD2; J: TRBJ2-1; DNA: TGTGCCAGCAGTGACCTAGCGGGAGGGGGGGTCACCGAGCAGTTCTTC; CDR3: CASSDLAGGGVTEQFF
length: 15; V: TRBV15; size: few; D: TRBD1; J: TRBJ1-1; DNA: TGTGCCACCAGAGGGGACAGGGGGCTAGGAACTGAAGCTTTCTTT; CDR3: CATRGDRGLGTEAFF
length: 13; V: TRBV6-1; size: NA; D: TRBD1; J: TRBJ2-7; DNA: TGTGCCAGGGCGGACAGGAGCCACTACGAGCAGTACTTC; CDR3: CARADRSHYEQYF
length: 15; V: TRBV2; size: few; D: NA; J: TRBJ1-3; DNA: TGTGCCAGCAGTGAACGTGGGAGGTCTGGAAACACCATATATTTT; CDR3: CASSERGRSGNTIYF
length: 12; V: TRBV5-5; size: NA; D: NA; J: TRBJ1-1; DNA: TGTGCCAGCAGGGGCATGAACACTGAAGCTTTCTTT; CDR3: CASRGMNTEAFF
length: 16; V: TRBV5-1; size: NA; D: NA; J: TRBJ2-5; DNA: TGCGCCAGCAGCTTGGCCGCAGGGGCGATGCAAGAGACCCAGTACTTC; CDR3: CASSLAAGAMQETQYF
length: 16; V: TRBV6-1; size: once; D: TRBD2; J: TRBJ2-7; DNA: TGTGCCAGCAGTGTAATGGGCGGGGGGACCGCCTACGAGCAGTACTTC; CDR3: CASSVMGGGTAYEQYF